These 5 T cell receptor beta chains were all obtained from the same sample, sequenced in a study of response to subunit inactivated influenza vaccine (dated by TCRdb to about 2018). Libraries were constructed by RT-PCR. The instrument was an Illumina HiSeq 2500. TCRdb cleaned the public reads at Q25 with fastp, built clones with MiXCR and kept in-frame beta chains. All rows with the same CDR3 protein become a single entry with the most common DNA and genes. The sample table records 150,000 to 200,000 distinct CDR3 sequences; approximately 12% of these occur just once. Around 28% of the sample comes from the top ten. The same data also went into a second study, on T cells expressing NK-cell markers. As the second paper documents: 5'RACE template switching, by which a universal primer site and unique molecular identifiers were added, was used to make TCR beta cDNA libraries.

The material was CD8+ T cells sorted from PBMCs, obtained approximately 13 days after vaccination. The receptors derive from a man in his fifties who received an inactivated influenza vaccine. Donor details come from another sample of the same person, matched by shared clones.

This clonotype was seen many times. V gene TRBV27 combines with J gene TRBJ1-1; 8 bases are shared with TRBD1. Germline V gene data show CDR1 as MNHEY and CDR2 as SMNVEV (reference sequence). The CDR3 runs 14 residues. Unmatched junction bases numbered 4, after V lost 7 bases and J lost 0 bases. This CDR3 is CASTGTGVNTEAFF. The CDR3 DNA reads as TGTGCCAGCACCGGGACAGGAGTGAACACTGAAGCTTTCTTT.

The chain joins TRBV24-1 to TRBJ1-2; D unresolved. The germline gives CDR1 KGHDR, CDR2 SFDVKD. The V end was cut by 9 bases, the J end by 8 bases, with 12 bases between. The CDR3 has 11 amino acids. The CDR3 nucleotides read TGTGCCACCGGCGGCTCCTGGGGCTACACCTTC. This translates into CATGGSWGYTF.

Ten or more counts support this clonotype. The rearrangement uses TRBV7-2 and TRBJ1-6; D is undetermined. The CDR3 has 13 residues. Germline V gene data show CDR1 as SGHTA and CDR2 as FQGNSA. The V gene lost 1 base and the J gene lost 7 bases, with 5 bases spanning the gap. This CDR3 is CASSLVRNSPLHF. In DNA, the CDR3 is TGTGCCAGCAGCTTAGTGCGGAATTCACCCCTCCACTTT.

Only a few counts were recorded for this clonotype. The V and J genes are TRBV12-3 or TRBV12-4 and TRBJ2-5, with D possibly being TRBD1 (6 bases). The CDR3 runs to 13 residues. V was clipped by 6 bases and J by 0 bases, with 8 bases between them. The CDR3 nucleotides read TGTGCCAGCAGGAAGGGGGACCAAGAGACCCAGTACTTC. Protein sequence: CASRKGDQETQYF.

This clonotype appeared a few times. The V and J genes are TRBV7-8 and TRBJ1-5; the D gene is possibly TRBD1 (6 bases). CDR1 SGHVS and CDR2 FQNEAQ come from the germline V gene. CDR3 size: 14 residues. The V end was cut by 5 bases, the J end by 6 bases, with 14 bases between. CDR3 nucleotides: TGTGCCAGCAGCCAGGGGACGACTGGTCAGCCCCAGCATTTT. Protein: CASSQGTTGQPQHF.